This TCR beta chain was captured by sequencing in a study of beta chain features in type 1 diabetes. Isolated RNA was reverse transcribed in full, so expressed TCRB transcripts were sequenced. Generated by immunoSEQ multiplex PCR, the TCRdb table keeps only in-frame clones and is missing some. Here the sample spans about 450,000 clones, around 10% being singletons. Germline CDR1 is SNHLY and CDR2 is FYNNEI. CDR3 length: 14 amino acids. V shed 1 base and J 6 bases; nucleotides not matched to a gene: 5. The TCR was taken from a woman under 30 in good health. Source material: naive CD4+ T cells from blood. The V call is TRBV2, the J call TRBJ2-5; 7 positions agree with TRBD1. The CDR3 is CASSEERGRQTQYF. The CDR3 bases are TGTGCCAGCAGTGAAGAAAGGGGGCGGCAGACCCAGTACTTC.